These 20 T cell receptor beta chains were all obtained from the same sample, sequenced in a study of T cell responses to AZD1222 COVID-19 vaccine. The table came from immunoSEQ multiplex PCR; TCRdb's copy has only in-frame clones and leaves some out. The sample includes over 15,000 clones, about 80% seen only once; the top ten take approximately 14%. Sequences were derived from peripheral blood, sampled 28 days after the second AZD1222 dose. The origin of the receptors is an adult who received the AZD1222 COVID-19 vaccine.

This chain links TRBV29-1 with TRBJ2-5, with 7 bases lining up with TRBD1. J was trimmed by 5 bases and V by 7 bases; bases with no gene match: 16. Per germline, CDR1 SQVTM and CDR2 ANQGSEA. The length of the CDR3 is 15 residues. The CDR3 region is CSAASRQGVGETQYF. The CDR3 DNA reads as TGCAGCGCCGCCAGTAGACAGGGTGTGGGGGAGACCCAGTACTTC.

The chain couples TRBV5-4 to TRBJ1-4; no firm D call. The CDR3 is 14 residues long. The V and J ends lost 2 bases and 0 bases respectively, with 5 bases between them. Germline V gene data show CDR1 as SGHNT and CDR2 as YYREEE (reference sequence). The CDR3 loop is CASSFRATNEKLFF. CDR3 coding DNA: TGTGCCAGCAGCTTCCGGGCAACTAATGAAAAACTGTTTTTT.

J is TRBJ2-4 and V is TRBV7-9; a weak D match, TRBD2 (6 bases). V dropped 4 bases and J dropped 8 bases, with 9 bases sitting between them. The CDR3 is 12 residues long. Germline V gives CDR1 SEHNR, CDR2 FQNEAQ (reference sequence). The CDR3 DNA reads as TGTGCCAGCAGCTCCGGAGGGGACATTCAGTACTTC. Amino acid sequence: CASSSGGDIQYF.

This chain joins TRBV7-2 and TRBJ2-7; either TRBD1 or TRBD2 may supply D (6 bases each). The CDR3 covers 14 residues. CDR1 is SGHTA and CDR2 is FQGNSA in the germline V gene. The V gene lost 1 base and the J gene lost 3 bases, with 10 bases spanning the gap. CDR3 bases: TGTGCCAGCAGCTTAGACGGGGGCCTCTACGAGCAGTACTTC. Its translation is CASSLDGGLYEQYF.

The V gene is TRBV29-1, the J gene TRBJ1-2; D remains unclear. V was cut by 3 bases and J by 7 bases, with 9 bases left in between. There are 11 residues in the CDR3. In germline, CDR1 is SQVTM, CDR2 ANQGSEA. The CDR3 DNA reads as TGCAGCGTTGAGGTGGGCGCTGGCTACACCTTC. Translation: CSVEVGAGYTF.

V and J are TRBV9 and TRBJ1-5; TRBD1 matches at 7 bases. Per germline, CDR1 SGDLS and CDR2 YYNGEE. V shed 4 bases and J 6 bases; nucleotides not matched to a gene: 7. The CDR3 extends over 14 amino acids. As DNA, the CDR3 is TGTGCCAGCAGCTCAACAGGGGAACCTCAGCCCCAGCATTTT. It translates to CASSSTGEPQPQHF.

The chain uses TRBV5-4 and TRBJ2-3; no definite D call. The V and J ends lost 0 bases and 4 bases respectively, with 3 bases between them. The CDR3 covers 12 residues. Looked up from germline, CDR1 is SGHNT and CDR2 is YYREEE (reference sequence). The CDR3 sequence is CASSLGADTQYF. For the CDR3, the DNA is TGTGCCAGCAGCTTGGGTGCAGATACGCAGTATTTT.

The chain recombines TRBV19 with TRBJ1-5, with TRBD1 identical over 8 bases. The length of the CDR3 is 11 residues. The V gene end was trimmed by 10 bases and the J gene end by 7 bases; junction bases not matched to a gene: 3. Germline V gene lookup returns CDR1 LNHDA and CDR2 SQIVND (reference sequence). DNA for the CDR3: TGTGCCACAGGGGGCGGGCAGCCCCAGCATTTT. As protein: CATGGGQPQHF.

For this clone: The junction departs from the called germline gene at one end, perhaps through a read error. The chain has TRBV6-1 and TRBJ1-5; maybe TRBD1 (6 bases). The CDR3 extends over 14 amino acids. CDR1 is MNHNS, CDR2 SASEGT, per germline. DNA for the CDR3: TGTGCCAGCAATGAACAGGGAGGAAATCAGCCCCAGCATTTT. This codes for CASNEQGGNQPQHF.

This chain connects TRBV19 to TRBJ1-2; 10 nucleotides align to TRBD1. CDR3 length: 16 residues. V lost 5 bases to trimming and J lost 0 bases; unmatched junction nucleotides: 6. Germline-derived CDR1 and CDR2 are LNHDA and SQIVND (reference sequence). DNA for the CDR3: TGTGCCAGTAGTGAGACAGGGGGCCGTTCTAACTATGGCTACACCTTC. Amino acid sequence: CASSETGGRSNYGYTF.

This clone was counted between two and nine times. V gene TRBV19 combines with J gene TRBJ2-2; D is unresolved. V lost 0 bases, J lost 4 bases, and 9 bases lay in between. This CDR3 has 15 residues. Germline CDR1 and CDR2: LNHDA and SQIVND (reference sequence). This CDR3 is CASSIDHGSTGELFF. The CDR3 DNA reads as TGTGCCAGTAGTATAGATCACGGGTCCACCGGGGAGCTGTTTTTT.

This clone has a handful of counts. The genes are TRBV6-5 and TRBJ1-5; D may be TRBD1 (6 bases). Germline CDR1 MNHEY, CDR2 SVGAGI. CDR3 length: 12 amino acids. V lost 11 bases, J lost 6 bases, and 14 bases lay in between. The CDR3 spells CAVGGEGQPQHF. Written as DNA, the CDR3 is TGTGCCGTGGGGGGCGAAGGTCAGCCCCAGCATTTT.

The J gene is TRBJ2-7, the V gene TRBV27; TRBD2 aligns across 9 bases. CDR1 is MNHEY and CDR2 is SMNVEV in the germline V gene (reference sequence). The CDR3 runs 13 residues. With 6 bases clipped from V and 7 bases from J, the junction kept 7 bases outside the gene matches. The CDR3: CASSTGLAREQYF. The CDR3 DNA sequence: TGTGCCAGCAGCACCGGACTAGCGAGAGAGCAGTACTTC.

The V gene is TRBV12-3 or TRBV12-4, the J gene TRBJ2-7, with a tentative D call TRBD1 (6 bases). The germline V and J ends were trimmed by 6 bases and 2 bases, with 11 bases remaining between them. CDR3 length: 13 residues. The CDR3 DNA reads as TGTGCCAGCAGCCGACAGGAAACCTACGAGCAGTACTTC. This translates into CASSRQETYEQYF.

The chain has TRBV5-1 and TRBJ1-2, with a weak D call TRBD1 (5 bases). The CDR3 consists of 15 residues. In germline, CDR1 is SGHRS, CDR2 YFSETQ. Trimming removed 0 bases at V and 4 bases at J, with 13 bases between. CDR3 region: CASSLASGSLYGYTF. CDR3 DNA: TGCGCCAGCAGCTTGGCATCAGGGAGCCTCTATGGCTACACCTTC. Drawing the rest from reference TRBV5-1 and TRBJ1-2, the complete variable domain is KAGVTQTPRYLIKTRGQQVTLSCSPISGHRSVSWYQQTPGQGLQFLFEYFSETQRNKGNFPGRFSGRQFSNSRSEMNVSTLELGDSALYLCASSLASGSLYGYTFGSGTRLTVV.

The CDR3 nucleotides are TGCGCCAGCAGCCAAGAATGGGGCACCTATGGCTACACCTTC. This encodes CASSQEWGTYGYTF. The rearrangement links TRBV4-1 to TRBJ1-2, with D maybe TRBD1 (5 bases). The CDR3 loop spans 14 amino acids. Germline CDR1 and CDR2: MGHRA and YSYEKL. V lost 0 bases and J lost 4, with 9 bases in between.

The chain employs TRBV7-8 and TRBJ1-3, with unresolved D. The CDR3 runs 12 residues. The V gene's germline CDR1 is SGHVS and CDR2 FQNEAQ. V shed 5 bases and J shed 11 bases, with 13 bases lying between them. The chain's CDR3 is CASSQTEPAIYF. In DNA, the CDR3 is TGTGCCAGCAGCCAAACGGAGCCCGCCATATATTTT.

This chain uses TRBV12-3 or TRBV12-4 with TRBJ1-1; D may be TRBD1 (6 bases). This CDR3 comprises 13 residues. V dropped 2 bases and J dropped 8 bases, with 12 bases sitting between them. CDR3 in DNA: TGTGCCAGCAGTTTAACAGGGTCCTGGGAAGCTTTCTTT. Translation: CASSLTGSWEAFF.

The rearrangement uses TRBV7-8 and TRBJ2-1, with 9 positions matching TRBD2. The germline gives CDR1 SGHVS, CDR2 FQNEAQ. The junction had 7 bases not matched to a gene; V was cut back by 0 bases and J by 7 bases. The CDR3 runs to 16 residues. The CDR3 DNA follows: TGTGCCAGCAGCTTAGCGATCGCGGGGGGGCCGAATGAGCAGTTCTTC. Residues: CASSLAIAGGPNEQFF.

The chain has TRBV6-5 and TRBJ2-1, with D maybe TRBD1 (5 bases). V dropped 0 bases and J dropped 7 bases, with 13 bases sitting between them. The CDR3 is made up of 15 amino acids. Germline V lookup: CDR1 MNHEY, CDR2 SVGAGI. The CDR3 nucleotides read TGTGCCAGCAGTTACTCAGGGGAACTGGTAAATGAGCAGTTCTTC. This codes for CASSYSGELVNEQFF.